A few counts support the clone carrying this T cell receptor (beta chain). Its cognate antigen is unknown. The PCR ran on 60 Vbeta and 13 Jbeta primers. Clones were sequenced by immunoSEQ multiplex PCR, and TCRdb holds only the in-frame ones, with some missing. Among about 190,000 clones, 65% to 90% were seen once, and the ten largest hold less than 7%. This record belongs to a study of cytomegalovirus exposure and HLA in healthy donors. Study results and caveats: Within an earlier analysis, most TCR beta V segments proved productive either about 87% or about 30% of the time.

V lost 3 bases to trimming and J lost 7 bases, with 12 bases between them. Germline V CDR1 and CDR2: GTSNPN, SVGIG (reference sequence). The CDR3 extends over 12 amino acids. The chain carries TRBV30 and TRBJ1-1; D uncertain. The TCR sequence derives from a middle-aged man in good health and CMV-seropositive. The specimen sequenced was PBMCs. The CDR3 sequence: CAWSLNRDEAFF. For the CDR3, the DNA is TGTGCCTGGAGCCTTAACCGGGATGAAGCTTTCTTT.